The present TCR beta chain was sequenced within a study of CD8 T cells in Susac syndrome. The germline V gene encodes CDR1 SGHTA and CDR2 FQGTGA. The CDR3 loop spans 14 amino acids. The ends were cut back, 5 bases at V and 2 bases at J, with 13 bases in the middle. CD8+ and CD4+ T cells were negatively isolated; TEMRA cells were FACS-enriched. Random hexamers primed reverse transcription of about 0.5 to 1 ug RNA. TCRdb redid the calling of the immunoSEQ multiplex PCR reads with MiXCR, one entry per CDR3 protein. The table records 100,000 or so distinct CDR3 sequences, about 90% of them present only once.

The sequence came from a human donor in good health. The source material was CD4+ T cells from PBMCs. The chain is built from TRBV7-3 and TRBJ2-7, with D unclear. CDR3 nucleotides: TGTGCCAGCAGCCTGACGTCGGCCACCTACGAGCAGTACTTC. Amino acids: CASSLTSATYEQYF.